The 30 T cell receptor beta chains given below trace back to one sample, sequenced in a study of post-analysis software for immune sequencing data. The TCR beta cDNA libraries contained unique molecular identifiers. MiXCR, applied by TCRdb to the PCR reads, yields one record per CDR3 protein. The sample lists hundreds of thousands of distinct CDR3 sequences, 45% occurring once. Regarding the study as a whole: TRBV5-6, TRBV5-1 and TRBV20-1 belonged to a set of about five TRBV segments that were more frequent in patients than controls.

Their antigen targets remain unknown. Specimen: blood. The receptors were gathered from a girl aged 5 to 17 with multiple sclerosis.

Of note for this clonotype: This may be a read error: a much more frequent sequence differs by one nucleotide. The V gene is TRBV24-1, the J gene TRBJ2-7, with D tentatively TRBD2 (5 bases). Trimming left V 4 bases short and J 7 bases short, with 16 bases between. CDR1 is KGHDR, CDR2 SFDVKD, per germline. CDR3 length: 14 amino acids. DNA for the CDR3: TGTGCCACCAGTGACGGGATCGCCTACAATGAGCAGTACTTC. Its translation is CATSDGIAYNEQYF.

CDR3 in amino acids: CASSLGTGQPYEQYF. The CDR3, as DNA: TGTGCCAGCAGTTTAGGCACGGGACAGCCCTACGAGCAGTACTTC. The gene calls are TRBV12-3 or TRBV12-4 and TRBJ2-7, with TRBD1 matching over 7 bases. There are 15 residues in the CDR3. Trimming removed 1 base from V and 2 bases from J; junction bases left unmatched: 5.

In DNA form, the CDR3 reads TGTGCCAGCAGCCCCGCTAGGGGCCGCAGACCATCAGAGACCCAGTACTTC. The encoded protein is CASSPARGRRPSETQYF. The chain employs TRBV11-2 and TRBJ2-5; weak D call: TRBD1 (5 bases). V dropped 5 bases and J dropped 4 bases, with 23 bases sitting between them. The CDR3 length is 17 residues. Germline V gene lookup returns CDR1 SGHAT and CDR2 FQNNGV.

This chain uses TRBV7-9 with TRBJ2-3; 11 bases align to TRBD2. The V segment lost 6 bases and the J segment 1 base; nucleotides outside the gene matches: 3. Germline assignment: CDR1 SEHNR and CDR2 FQNEAQ (reference sequence). This CDR3 contains 15 residues. This chain's CDR3 is CASRGLAERTDTQYF. Written as DNA, the CDR3 is TGTGCCAGCAGGGGACTAGCGGAGCGCACAGATACGCAGTATTTT.

This clonotype was counted a few times. The chain links TRBV20-1 to TRBJ2-5; D uncertain. V lost 3 bases and J lost 2, with 4 bases in between. Germline CDR1 is DFQATT and CDR2 is SNEGSKA (reference sequence). The CDR3 runs 11 residues. The DNA of the CDR3 is TGCAGTGCTAGGTGGCAAGAGACCCAGTACTTC. Its translation: CSARWQETQYF.

This clonotype showed up just a few times. This chain connects TRBV20-1 to TRBJ2-5, with TRBD2 matching 7 bases. The CDR3 consists of 13 residues. The ends lost 1 base at V and 5 bases at J; junction bases unmatched: 4. Germline assignment: CDR1 DFQATT and CDR2 SNEGSKA (reference sequence). This CDR3 reads CSARVGGGETQYF. The CDR3 DNA reads as TGCAGTGCTAGAGTCGGGGGAGGGGAGACCCAGTACTTC.

This sequence joins TRBV28 and TRBJ1-4; D is undetermined. V lost 5 bases and J 8 bases, leaving 12 bases between the germline ends. CDR1 and CDR2 (germline): MDHEN, SYDVKM. The CDR3 is made up of 13 amino acids. In DNA, the CDR3 is TGTGCCAGCAGTGGGCCCCGGGGAGAAAAACTGTTTTTT. Its protein is CASSGPRGEKLFF. Full variable domain (missing parts from reference TRBV28 and TRBJ1-4): DVKVTQSSRYLVKRTGEKVFLECVQDMDHENMFWYRQDPGLGLRLIYFSYDVKMKEKGDIPEGYSVSREKKERFSLILESASTNQTSMYLCASSGPRGEKLFFGSGTQLSVL.

This chain uses TRBV5-1 with TRBJ2-1; tentative D call: TRBD2 (5 bases). The ends were cut back, 2 bases at V and 0 bases at J, with 15 bases in the middle. Germline CDR1 reads SGHRS; CDR2 reads YFSETQ. The CDR3 extends over 17 amino acids. The DNA of the CDR3 is TGCGCCAGCAGCTTAATGAGGGATAGGATCTCCTACAATGAGCAGTTCTTC. As protein: CASSLMRDRISYNEQFF. Full variable domain (rest looked up from reference TRBV5-1 and TRBJ2-1): KAGVTQTPRYLIKTRGQQVTLSCSPISGHRSVSWYQQTPGQGLQFLFEYFSETQRNKGNFPGRFSGRQFSNSRSEMNVSTLELGDSALYLCASSLMRDRISYNEQFFGPGTRLTVL.

The chain is built from TRBV7-3 and TRBJ1-2; 10 nucleotides match TRBD1. The CDR3 is 14 residues long. The V segment lost 5 bases and the J segment 6 bases; nucleotides outside the gene matches: 6. The germline gives CDR1 SGHTA, CDR2 FQGTGA. CDR3 sequence: CASSATGGNDGYTF. CDR3 sequence (DNA): TGTGCCAGCAGCGCGACAGGGGGCAATGATGGCTACACCTTC.

This chain links TRBV5-5 with TRBJ2-1; TRBD2 aligns across 8 bases. The CDR3 is 17 residues long. The germline CDR1 and CDR2 sequences are SGHKS and YYEKEE (reference sequence). J gave up 6 bases and V 0 bases, and 11 bases lay outside the gene matches. Here the CDR3 reads CASSLGPGSGKPNEQFF. CDR3 nucleotide sequence: TGTGCCAGCAGCTTGGGTCCGGGTAGCGGGAAACCCAATGAGCAGTTCTTC.

The chain is built from TRBV11-2 and TRBJ2-1; D is possibly TRBD2 (5 bases). In germline, CDR1 is SGHAT, CDR2 FQNNGV. Trimming took 0 bases from V and 12 from J, leaving 15 bases between them. The CDR3 covers 14 residues. In nucleotides, the CDR3 is TGTGCCAGCAGCTTAGACGGCACCAGCGGCGGGCAGTTCTTC. This translates into CASSLDGTSGGQFF.

This chain joins TRBV6-6 and TRBJ2-6, with D unresolved. Germline lookup yields CDR1 MNHNY and CDR2 SVGAGI (reference sequence). The ends were cut back, 7 bases at V and 2 bases at J, with 6 bases in the middle. This CDR3 contains 13 residues. CDR3 residues: CASTRAGANVLTF. The CDR3 DNA is TGTGCCAGCACAAGGGCTGGGGCCAACGTCCTGACTTTC.

V is TRBV20-1 and J is TRBJ2-1; a possible D gene is TRBD2 (6 bases). Germline V gene sequence: CDR1 DFQATT, CDR2 SNEGSKA (reference sequence). The CDR3 extends over 18 amino acids. V dropped 1 base and J dropped 2 bases, with 21 bases sitting between them. The chain's CDR3 is CSARAQAGIERAYNEQFF. The DNA of the CDR3 is TGCAGTGCTAGAGCCCAAGCAGGGATAGAGCGGGCCTACAATGAGCAGTTCTTC.

This clonotype turned up a few times. This chain links TRBV27 with TRBJ2-7, with 12 bases matching TRBD1. V dropped 6 bases and J dropped 4; count of bases not matched to a gene: 7. CDR3 length: 15 amino acids. Germline V CDR1 and CDR2: MNHEY, SMNVEV (reference sequence). The CDR3 DNA follows: TGTGCCAGCAGCCCCCGGGACAGGGGGCCTTACGAGCAGTACTTC. It codes for CASSPRDRGPYEQYF.

This clonotype was seen more than once but under ten times. V and J are TRBV20-1 and TRBJ2-7; D is tentatively TRBD1 or TRBD2 (5 bases each). Per germline, CDR1 DFQATT and CDR2 SNEGSKA (reference sequence). Trimming left V 6 bases short and J 6 bases short, with 15 bases between. This CDR3 is built from 12 residues. For the CDR3, the DNA is TGCAGTGCCGGGGACCCTAAAATCGAGCAGTACTTC. Amino acid sequence: CSAGDPKIEQYF.

The V call is TRBV28, the J call TRBJ1-6, with D unclear. Germline loops: CDR1 MDHEN, CDR2 SYDVKM. Trimming pared 6 bases from V and 5 bases from J, leaving 11 bases between. The CDR3 covers 14 residues. The CDR3 DNA reads as TGTGCCAGCAGCTCCCCGTGGGATAATTCACCCCTCCACTTT. The encoded protein is CASSSPWDNSPLHF. The full variable domain, its missing parts supplied by reference TRBV28 and TRBJ1-6, is DVKVTQSSRYLVKRTGEKVFLECVQDMDHENMFWYRQDPGLGLRLIYFSYDVKMKEKGDIPEGYSVSREKKERFSLILESASTNQTSMYLCASSSPWDNSPLHFGNGTRLTVT.

This clonotype has more than one count but fewer than ten. The CDR3 protein is CSARPLPAGVYEQYF. The CDR3 coding sequence is TGCAGTGCTAGGCCTCTGCCAGCGGGAGTATACGAGCAGTACTTC. The chain is built from TRBV20-1 and TRBJ2-7; 8 positions match TRBD2. Trimming at V came to 3 bases and at J to 4 bases, leaving 11 bases not matched to a gene. Germline CDR1 is DFQATT and CDR2 is SNEGSKA (reference sequence). The CDR3 loop spans 15 amino acids.

The rearrangement links TRBV9 to TRBJ2-1; no firm D call. Germline V gene lookup returns CDR1 SGDLS and CDR2 YYNGEE. This CDR3 has 12 amino acids. Trimming stripped 4 bases from V and 8 bases from J, with 10 bases between. The CDR3 DNA sequence: TGTGCCAGCAGCACCACAGTCGATGAGCAGTTCTTC. Its protein is CASSTTVDEQFF.

CDR3 coding DNA: TGTGCCAGCAGCCGAACAGGAGGCCCTGAAGCTTTCTTT. Its translation: CASSRTGGPEAFF. The chain is built from TRBV7-9 and TRBJ1-1; TRBD1 might be the D (5 bases). Germline-derived CDR1 and CDR2 are SEHNR and FQNEAQ (reference sequence). The length of the CDR3 is 13 residues. V was clipped by 5 bases and J by 6 bases, with 13 bases between them.

The chain is built from TRBV6-5 and TRBJ2-1; D might be TRBD2 (5 bases). CDR3 length: 15 residues. Per germline, CDR1 MNHEY and CDR2 SVGAGI. The germline V and J ends were trimmed by 6 bases and 9 bases, with 21 bases remaining between them. This CDR3 reads CASSQPGPPAGEQFF. Written as DNA, the CDR3 is TGTGCCAGCAGCCAGCCGGGTCCCCCGGCGGGTGAGCAGTTCTTC.

This clonotype has a handful of counts. The chain couples TRBV29-1 to TRBJ1-2; possible D gene TRBD1, 5 bases. Germline assignment: CDR1 SQVTM and CDR2 ANQGSEA. This CDR3 has 14 residues. V lost 4 bases and J 3 bases, leaving 15 bases between the germline ends. CDR3 loop: CSVVGPGSDYGYTF. In DNA, the CDR3 is TGCAGCGTTGTCGGACCAGGGTCGGACTATGGCTACACCTTC.

This clonotype was detected only a few times. The rearrangement uses TRBV29-1 and TRBJ2-3; D possibly uses TRBD1 or TRBD2 (6 bases each). Germline CDR1 SQVTM, CDR2 ANQGSEA. The CDR3 totals 14 residues. V gave up 5 bases and J gave up 2 bases, with 14 bases separating them. The CDR3 loop is CSVTGRMVTDTQYF. As DNA, the CDR3 is TGCAGCGTTACAGGGAGGATGGTCACAGATACGCAGTATTTT.

This clonotype was seen only a few times. The CDR3 nucleotides are TGTGCCAGCAGTTTGACAGGGGGCAGGGAGACCCAGTACTTC. Translation gives CASSLTGGRETQYF. The chain is built from TRBV5-6 and TRBJ2-5, with 10 bases aligning to TRBD1. Germline V gene data show CDR1 as SGHDT and CDR2 as YYEEEE. The CDR3 has 14 residues. V was clipped by 5 bases and J by 5 bases; unmatched bases: 6.

The CDR3 spells CTSSKTEQKQNIQYF. Written as DNA, the CDR3 is TGTACCAGCAGCAAAACAGAACAGAAACAAAACATTCAGTACTTC. The V and J genes are TRBV21-1 and TRBJ2-4. TRBV21-1 is labeled a pseudogene. This CDR3 comprises 15 residues.

J is TRBJ2-1 and V is TRBV7-3; 7 bases line up with TRBD1. The CDR3 is 16 residues long. From germline, CDR1 is SGHTA and CDR2 FQGTGA. The V segment lost 5 bases and the J segment 2 bases; nucleotides outside the gene matches: 9. CDR3 sequence reads: CASSVGRGLTYNEQFF. CDR3 nucleotide sequence: TGTGCCAGCAGCGTAGGAAGGGGGCTCACCTACAATGAGCAGTTCTTC.

V usage is TRBV6-5 and J usage is TRBJ2-3, with a weak D call TRBD1 (5 bases). With 0 bases removed from V and 5 bases from J, the gap between germline ends came to 9 bases. Germline V gives CDR1 MNHEY, CDR2 SVGAGI. This CDR3 has 14 amino acids. In nucleotides, the CDR3 is TGTGCCAGCAGTTACTCGACAGCTAAAGATACGCAGTATTTT. Translated, it gives CASSYSTAKDTQYF.

The rearrangement uses TRBV14 and TRBJ2-7, with a possible D match to TRBD2 (7 bases). This CDR3 is built from 16 residues. Trimming stripped 2 bases from V and 6 bases from J, with 20 bases between. CDR1 SGHDN and CDR2 FVKESK come from the germline V gene. CDR3 nucleotides: TGTGCCAGCAGCCAACGGGGGCTAAGGACGGGAGGCGAGCAGTACTTC. Protein: CASSQRGLRTGGEQYF.

This clonotype was seen a handful of times. CDR3 DNA: TGTGCCAGCAGTAGACCTCCCGGGACAGGGACGACAGATACGCAGTATTTT. Its translation: CASSRPPGTGTTDTQYF. This chain joins TRBV7-9 and TRBJ2-3; 9 bases line up with TRBD1. With V trimmed by 6 bases and J by 3 bases, 13 bases remained unmatched. Per the germline V gene, CDR1 is SEHNR and CDR2 is FQNEAQ (reference sequence). The CDR3 totals 17 residues.

The chain has TRBV6-1 and TRBJ1-1; unclear D gene. This CDR3 is 14 amino acids long. V was clipped by 6 bases and J by 3 bases, with 14 bases between them. Looked up from germline, CDR1 is MNHNS and CDR2 is SASEGT. The CDR3 is CASSDSGWDTEAFF. In DNA form, the CDR3 reads TGTGCCAGCAGCGATAGTGGTTGGGACACTGAAGCTTTCTTT.

V is TRBV12-3 or TRBV12-4 and J is TRBJ1-5; D ambiguous. CDR3 length equals 14 residues. V lost 3 bases to trimming and J lost 3 bases, with 9 bases between them. The CDR3 sequence: CASSFRRLNQPQHF. The CDR3, as DNA: TGTGCCAGCAGTTTCCGACGGCTCAATCAGCCCCAGCATTTT.